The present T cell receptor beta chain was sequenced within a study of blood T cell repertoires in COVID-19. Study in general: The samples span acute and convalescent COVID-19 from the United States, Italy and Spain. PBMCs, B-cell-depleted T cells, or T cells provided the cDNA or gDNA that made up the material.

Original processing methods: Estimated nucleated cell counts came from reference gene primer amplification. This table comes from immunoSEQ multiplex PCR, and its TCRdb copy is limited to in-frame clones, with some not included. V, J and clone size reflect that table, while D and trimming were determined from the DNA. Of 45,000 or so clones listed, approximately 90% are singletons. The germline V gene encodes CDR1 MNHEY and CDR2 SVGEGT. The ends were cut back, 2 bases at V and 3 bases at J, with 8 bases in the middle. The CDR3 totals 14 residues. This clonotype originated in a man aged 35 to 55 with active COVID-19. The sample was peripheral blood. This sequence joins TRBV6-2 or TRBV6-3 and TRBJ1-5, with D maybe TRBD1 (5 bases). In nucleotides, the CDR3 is TGTGCCAGCAGTTACGACAGCATCAATCAGCCCCAGCATTTT. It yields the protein CASSYDSINQPQHF.